This T cell receptor beta chain emerged from a study of siplizumab effects on memory and regulatory T cells. The assay looked at 99,000 or so TCR templates in each sample. Here immunoSEQ multiplex PCR was the method, and the copy in TCRdb shows in-frame clones only, minus some. The sample shows approximately 52,000 clones, nearly 98% of them seen only once. The germline V gene encodes CDR1 WNHNN and CDR2 SYGVQD (reference sequence). Trimming removed 4 bases at V and 0 bases at J, with 4 bases between. The CDR3 has 13 amino acids. The sequenced sample was naive CD4+ T cells sorted from blood. The chain employs TRBV10-1 and TRBJ1-5; D uncertain. The receptor was isolated from a human donor in good health. The CDR3 bases are TGCGCCAGCAGTGGCGATAGCAATCAGCCCCAGCATTTT. This gives the protein CASSGDSNQPQHF.